This T cell receptor (beta chain) was observed in a study of post-analysis software for immune sequencing data. Study details: Relapsing-remitting, secondary progressive and progressive-relapsing forms made up the multiple sclerosis disease courses. Whole-study results and caveats: Those samples that were prepared in the same batch co-clustered strongly by F measure. Patients with multiple sclerosis recorded significantly lower normalized Chao1 diversity than controls, the study found. The study found TRBV5-6, TRBV5-1 and TRBV20-1 among a few TRBV segments more frequent in patients than controls.

There are 12 residues in the CDR3. The V end was cut by 3 bases, the J end by 3 bases, with 9 bases between. CDR1 and CDR2 (germline): GTSNPN, SVGIG (reference sequence). This clonotype occurred a few times. As yet, its antigen is unknown. Unique-molecular-identifier-tagged TCR beta cDNA libraries were used. There were 1 to 10 million T cells, and around 500,000 cDNA molecules came from them. TCRdb reprocessed the PCR reads via MiXCR and lists one record per CDR3 protein. This table has about 430,000 distinct CDR3 sequences, approximately 37% appearing once. This TCR was sampled from a girl aged 2 to 9 with multiple sclerosis. Source material: blood. The genes are TRBV30 and TRBJ2-7; possibly TRBD1 for D (5 bases). CDR3 amino acids: CAWRATDYEQYF. As DNA, the CDR3 is TGTGCCTGGAGAGCGACAGACTACGAGCAGTACTTC.